This T cell receptor (beta chain) was sequenced in a study of blood T cell repertoires in COVID-19. This clone showed up many times. As handled by the study authors: Quantification of nucleated cells was approximated via reference gene primer amplification. Libraries were prepared by immunoSEQ multiplex PCR; TCRdb keeps only in-frame clonotypes and omits some of them. The D gene and trimming were derived from the DNA, and the V and J assignments and clone size from that table. The data contain 150,000 or so clones, about 87% of them singletons. Trimming took 5 bases from V and 5 from J; bases not matched to a gene: 11. This CDR3 is built from 14 residues. From germline, CDR1 is SQVTM and CDR2 ANQGSEA.

The TCR comes from a human donor in a cohort sampled during active COVID-19. Sequencing was performed on peripheral blood. V and J are TRBV29-1 and TRBJ1-1, with TRBD1 matching 7 bases. CDR3 region: CSVLTGEAGTEAFF. The DNA for the CDR3 is TGCAGCGTTCTAACAGGGGAGGCCGGGACTGAAGCTTTCTTT. The full variable domain, in which reference TRBV29-1 and TRBJ1-1 provide the parts outside the CDR3, is SAVISQKPSRDICQRGTSLTIQCQVDSQVTMMFWYRQQPGQSLTLIATANQGSEATYESGFVIDKFPISRPNLTFSTLTVSNMSPEDSSIYLCSVLTGEAGTEAFFGQGTRLTVV.